This TCR beta chain comes out of a study of T cells after yellow fever vaccination. Study in general: Researchers used SMART-Seq v4 Ultra Low Input to prepare fractions that had low cell numbers. Whole-study results and caveats: Any FACS-sorted repertoire could hold abundant clonotypes that contaminate it from the bulk population.

V was pared by 6 bases and J by 2 bases, with 5 bases between. This CDR3 has 13 amino acids. With respect to this clonotype: Its target is unknown.

A 5'RACE template-switching step, the method used to make TCR cDNA, added a universal primer site and UMIs. TCRdb independently ran MiXCR on the 5' RACE reads; one entry per CDR3 protein. The data contain a few hundred thousand distinct CDR3 sequences, 8% to 10% of them singletons. The chain combines TRBV12-3 or TRBV12-4 with TRBJ1-6; no clear D gene. The TCR originated in a man between 18 and 29 years old who received the YFV17D yellow fever vaccine. The material sequenced was PBMCs, taken on the day of the first yellow fever vaccination. In DNA, the CDR3 is TGTGCCAGCAGGACTACCTATAATTCACCCCTCCACTTT. Encoded protein: CASRTTYNSPLHF.